This T cell receptor (beta chain) comes out of a study of blood T cell repertoires in COVID-19. The method was immunoSEQ multiplex PCR; TCRdb's version includes in-frame clones alone and lacks a portion of them. The repertoire consists of roughly 170,000 clones, with roughly 80% occurring once and the leading ten covering approximately 5.6%. V gave up 4 bases and J gave up 7 bases; unmatched junction bases: 4. CDR3 length: 14 residues. Germline V gene data show CDR1 as SGHRS and CDR2 as YFSETQ. J is TRBJ1-4 and V is TRBV5-1, with 10 bases matching TRBD1. The source material was PBMCs or T cells enriched from blood (not recorded which). The source is a woman between 40 and 50 years old with acute COVID-19. The CDR3 region is CASSTGTGVEKLFF. The CDR3 coding sequence is TGCGCCAGCAGCACGGGGACAGGGGTTGAAAAACTGTTTTTT.